The rows below give T cell receptor beta chains drawn from one sample of a study of blood T cell repertoires in COVID-19. Assay used: immunoSEQ multiplex PCR; TCRdb lists only in-frame clones, some missing. The table shows about 220,000 clones, with more than 65% occurring only once. Sequenced input: peripheral blood. These receptors came from a woman older than 75 with acute or convalescent COVID-19. Each CDR3 is given with its conserved first and last residue. Each record gives: CDR3 length, D gene, J gene, V gene, clone size, CDR3 protein, CDR3 DNA. A D gene is named only where the DNA matches it firmly. Only some rows state a clone size, as once, few, many or a class for expanded clones.

>13|-|TRBJ2-3|TRBV1|-
CTSSHPGTWGRYF
TGCACCAGCAGCCATCCGGGTACGTGGGGGCGGTATTTT
>20|TRBD2|TRBJ2-3|TRBV29-1|-
CSVEGTSGGAPHYRTDTQYF
TGCAGCGTTGAGGGGACTAGCGGGGGGGCCCCCCACTATCGCACAGATACGCAGTATTTT
>13|TRBD1|TRBJ1-1|TRBV29-1|-
CSALQGSRAEAFF
TGCAGCGCCTTACAGGGGAGTCGGGCTGAAGCTTTCTTT
>14|-|TRBJ2-5|TRBV9|-
CASSVRGNQETQYF
TGTGCCAGCAGCGTTCGGGGTAACCAAGAGACCCAGTACTTC
>20|TRBD2|TRBJ2-3|TRBV4-3|-
CASSQESRLAGLTVGDTQYF
TGCGCCAGCAGCCAAGAAAGCCGACTAGCGGGGTTAACGGTGGGAGATACGCAGTATTTT
>16|TRBD1|TRBJ2-1|TRBV18|-
CASSPSRDRVASEQFF
TGTGCCAGCTCACCCAGTAGAGACAGGGTGGCGAGTGAGCAGTTCTTC
>14|TRBD1|TRBJ1-2|TRBV6-5|-
CASSQGQPPYGYTF
TGTGCCAGCAGCCAGGGACAGCCTCCCTATGGCTACACCTTC
>13|TRBD1|TRBJ1-2|TRBV10-3|-
CAISGTGDYGYTF
TGTGCCATCAGTGGGACAGGGGACTATGGCTACACCTTC
>15|TRBD2|TRBJ2-7|TRBV6-1|once
CASSETTSGPYEQYF
TGTGCCAGCAGTGAAACTACTAGCGGACCCTACGAGCAGTACTTC
>13|TRBD1|TRBJ2-5|TRBV11-3|-
CASELRGRETQYF
TGTGCCAGCGAACTTAGGGGGCGGGAGACCCAGTACTTC
>18|-|TRBJ1-2|TRBV7-2|-
CASSLFTGVRRVNYGYTF
TGTGCCAGCAGCTTATTTACGGGGGTGCGCCGAGTTAACTATGGCTACACCTTC
>13|-|TRBJ1-5|TRBV14|-
CASSQVIGDHQHF
TGTGCCAGCAGCCAAGTGATAGGGGATCACCAGCATTTT
>14|-|TRBJ2-7|TRBV3-1/TRBV3-2|-
CASTPGSGGHEQYF
TGTGCCAGCACCCCCGGGAGCGGAGGGCACGAGCAGTACTTC
>15|TRBD1|TRBJ1-4|TRBV2|-
CASSRAGGGSEKLFF
TGTGCCAGCAGCCGGGCAGGGGGAGGTTCTGAAAAACTGTTTTTT
>15|-|TRBJ1-2|TRBV7-2|-
CASSLAGNPGYGYTF
TGTGCCAGCAGCTTAGCGGGAAATCCGGGGTATGGCTACACCTTC
>14|-|TRBJ1-2|TRBV19|-
CASGGQSELYGYTF
TGTGCCAGTGGGGGCCAATCAGAGCTCTATGGCTACACCTTC
>14|-|TRBJ1-6|TRBV2|-
CASSVQGFSSPLHF
TGTGCCAGCAGCGTACAGGGTTTTAGTTCACCCCTCCACTTT
>16|-|TRBJ2-5|TRBV5-1|once
CASSPRQGGVEETQYF
TGCGCCAGCAGCCCCCGACAGGGAGGAGTGGAGGAGACCCAGTACTTC
>11|-|TRBJ2-3|TRBV30|-
CAWERSDTQYF
TGTGCCTGGGAGAGGTCAGATACGCAGTATTTT
>15|-|TRBJ2-7|TRBV7-2|-
CASSLVGAGTYEQYF
TGTGCCAGCAGCTTAGTTGGGGCCGGAACCTACGAGCAGTACTTC
>15|-|TRBJ1-1|TRBV10-3|-
CAISDRGLMNTEAFF
TGTGCCATCAGTGACCGGGGACTCATGAACACTGAAGCTTTCTTT
>12|TRBD1|TRBJ1-2|TRBV6-5|-
CATADRGGGYTF
TGTGCCACCGCGGACAGGGGAGGTGGCTACACCTTC
>14|TRBD1|TRBJ2-5|TRBV7-9|-
CASTLGQGQETQYF
TGTGCCAGCACCCTGGGACAGGGGCAAGAGACCCAGTACTTC
>15|TRBD1|TRBJ1-4|TRBV9|-
CASSVDGTENEKLFF
TGTGCCAGCAGCGTAGACGGGACAGAGAATGAAAAACTGTTTTTT
>15|-|TRBJ1-3|TRBV5-1|-
CASSLAGETGNTIYF
TGCGCCAGCAGCTTGGCAGGGGAAACTGGAAACACCATATATTTT
>16|-|TRBJ1-1|TRBV4-2|-
CASSQEGGRANTEAFF
TGTGCCAGCAGCCAAGAGGGGGGACGGGCAAACACTGAAGCTTTCTTT
>15|TRBD1|TRBJ1-4|TRBV6-6|-
CASSYLGGGLEKLFF
TGTGCCAGCAGTTACTTAGGGGGCGGTTTGGAAAAACTGTTTTTT
>15|TRBD1|TRBJ1-1|TRBV6-6|once
CASSERGRVDTEAFF
TGTGCCAGCAGTGAGAGGGGGCGCGTGGACACTGAAGCTTTCTTT
>16|-|TRBJ1-2|TRBV7-9|-
CASSPNRQVPRDGYTF
TGTGCCAGCAGCCCCAACCGACAGGTTCCTCGGGATGGCTACACCTTC
>14|TRBD1|TRBJ1-2|TRBV15|-
CATSQDRAAYGYTF
TGTGCCACCAGCCAGGACAGGGCGGCCTATGGCTACACCTTC
>15|-|TRBJ1-1|TRBV19|-
CASSYMISTGTEAFF
TGTGCCAGTAGCTATATGATATCTACGGGGACTGAAGCTTTCTTT
>15|-|TRBJ2-2|TRBV2|-
CASSEGFRGGGELFF
TGTGCCAGCAGTGAAGGATTCAGGGGTGGCGGGGAGCTGTTTTTT
>13|-|TRBJ1-1|TRBV7-3|-
CASSLTDYTEAFF
TGTGCCAGCAGCTTGACAGATTACACTGAAGCTTTCTTT
>12|-|TRBJ1-1|TRBV29-1|few
CSVRAMNTEAFF
TGCAGCGTTCGAGCCATGAACACTGAAGCTTTCTTT
>17|TRBD2|TRBJ2-2|TRBV19|once
CASSILGLAGGCGELFF
TGTGCCAGTAGTATTCTGGGACTAGCGGGGGGTTGCGGGGAGCTGTTTTTT
>14|-|TRBJ2-7|TRBV18|-
CASSPTRDSYEQYF
TGTGCCAGCTCACCAACCCGGGACTCCTACGAGCAGTACTTC
>15|-|TRBJ1-6|TRBV9|-
CASSPGRGGDSPLHF
TGTGCCAGCAGCCCGGGGAGGGGCGGTGATTCACCCCTCCACTTT
>16|TRBD1|TRBJ1-1|TRBV27|-
CARGSGGPLLNTEAFF
TGTGCCAGGGGATCAGGGGGGCCTCTATTGAACACTGAAGCTTTCTTT
>15|-|TRBJ1-1|TRBV5-1|-
CASSPAPDRGTEAFF
TGCGCCAGCAGCCCTGCCCCCGACCGGGGGACTGAAGCTTTCTTT
>15|TRBD1|TRBJ1-4|TRBV3-1/TRBV3-2|-
CASSHFRDRVEKLFF
TGTGCCAGCAGCCATTTCCGGGACAGGGTAGAAAAACTGTTTTTT
>15|TRBD1|TRBJ1-1|TRBV5-1|once
CASSLTTGLNAEAFF
TGCGCCAGCAGCTTGACGACAGGGCTTAACGCTGAAGCTTTCTTT
>15|-|TRBJ1-2|TRBV7-2|-
CASSPRPGVNYGYTF
TGTGCCAGCAGCCCAAGGCCAGGGGTTAACTATGGCTACACCTTC
>14|-|TRBJ1-4|TRBV3-1/TRBV3-2|-
CASSQGRSGPELFF
TGTGCCAGCAGCCAAGGACGTTCAGGGCCAGAACTGTTTTTT
>12|TRBD1|TRBJ2-7|TRBV30|-
CAGQGFYYEQYF
TGTGCCGGACAGGGTTTTTACTACGAGCAGTACTTC
>20|-|TRBJ2-1|TRBV3-1/TRBV3-2|-
CASSQGVSGRRTGRGNEQFF
TGTGCCAGCAGCCAAGGGGTATCTGGTCGCCGGACTGGGAGAGGGAATGAGCAGTTCTTC
>19|-|TRBJ1-3|TRBV19|once
CASRTGHSYFSSSGNTIYF
TGTGCCAGCCGTACCGGCCACAGCTATTTCTCAAGCTCTGGAAACACCATATATTTT
>16|-|TRBJ2-3|TRBV9|-
CASSALVGEAADTQYF
TGTGCCAGCAGCGCTCTAGTGGGGGAGGCCGCGGATACGCAGTATTTT
>17|TRBD2|TRBJ2-6|TRBV3-1/TRBV3-2|-
CASSPTSGGSGANVLTF
TGTGCCAGCAGCCCGACTAGCGGGGGGTCTGGGGCCAACGTCCTGACTTTC
>18|TRBD2|TRBJ2-7|TRBV4-1|-
CASSQDGLAGVPPYEQYF
TGCGCCAGCAGCCAAGATGGACTAGCGGGGGTCCCACCCTACGAGCAGTACTTC
>14|TRBD1|TRBJ2-3|TRBV29-1|-
CSVQTGDRWDTQYF
TGCAGCGTACAAACAGGGGACCGGTGGGATACGCAGTATTTT
>15|-|TRBJ1-1|TRBV6-5|-
CASSYGAFMNTEAFF
TGTGCCAGCAGTTATGGGGCGTTCATGAACACTGAAGCTTTCTTT
>15|TRBD1|TRBJ1-5|TRBV5-1|-
CASSLGTGRNQPQHF
TGCGCCAGCAGCTTGGGGACAGGGAGAAATCAGCCCCAGCATTTT
>20|-|TRBJ2-3|TRBV12-5|-
CASGLVHGNHGQTTTDTQYF
TGTGCTAGTGGTTTGGTACACGGGAACCACGGACAGACGACCACAGATACGCAGTATTTT